The clone carrying this T cell receptor (beta chain) has a handful of counts. The data originate from a study of CD8+ T cells in alopecia areata. Noted treatment: oral pan-JAK inhibitor, 5-10 mg twice daily. The study team obtained lesional scalp punch biopsies and peripheral blood from alopecia areata patients. V shed 2 bases and J shed 2 bases, with 10 bases lying between them. The CDR3 runs to 14 residues. Germline V gene data show CDR1 as MNHEY and CDR2 as SMNVEV (reference sequence). Sequencing templates came from extracted RNA that was reverse transcribed into cDNA. Assay: immunoSEQ multiplex PCR; the TCRdb copy retains only in-frame clones and omits some. The repertoire holds more than 150,000 clones, with 40% to 65% as singletons.

The source material was CD8+ T cells sorted from blood, sampled at approximately week 51, from a patient treated with tofacitinib. This chain joins TRBV27 and TRBJ2-7; no clear D. This TCR derives from a human donor with alopecia areata. The CDR3 sequence: CASSLVGGTYEQYF. CDR3 in DNA: TGTGCCAGCAGTTTAGTAGGCGGTACCTACGAGCAGTACTTC.